The rows below give T cell receptor beta chains drawn from one sample of a study of read filtering for tumor transcriptome and immune sequencing. TCRdb called the reads again in MiXCR, with one record for every CDR3 protein. The sample lists 45,000 to 55,000 distinct CDR3 sequences, about 12% occurring once. The sequenced sample was a population of CD138-negative cells sorted from bone marrow. Receptor source: a donor at least 40 years old with multiple myeloma. The CDR3 runs from the conserved cysteine through the conserved F or W. The D gene is left open where the match is weak. Clone size is not always given. Where it is, it says once, few, many or a class for expanded clones.

clone_size: many
d_call: NA
v_call: TRBV7-9
j_call: TRBJ2-1
cdr3_nt: TGTGCCAGCAGCTTAGCGAAAGGTCCCGGAGGCAATGAGCAGTTCTTC
cdr3_aa: CASSLAKGPGGNEQFF

clone_size: many
d_call: TRBD1
v_call: TRBV7-8
j_call: TRBJ2-2
cdr3_nt: TGTGCCAGCAGCTTAGTGCAGGGGGCGCGAACCGGGGAGCTGTTTTTT
cdr3_aa: CASSLVQGARTGELFF

clone_size: many
d_call: NA
v_call: TRBV6-5
j_call: TRBJ2-7
cdr3_nt: TGTGCCAGCATCCGCCTGGGACCTAACTCCTACGAGCAGTACTTC
cdr3_aa: CASIRLGPNSYEQYF

clone_size: NA
d_call: TRBD2
v_call: TRBV7-2
j_call: TRBJ2-2
cdr3_nt: TGTGCCAGCAGCAGTAGCGGGGTAGTGGGAACCGGGGAGCGGTTCTTT
cdr3_aa: CASSSSGVVGTGERFF

clone_size: many
d_call: NA
v_call: TRBV10-2
j_call: TRBJ2-1
cdr3_nt: TGCGCCAGCAGTGAGTCAAGGATTCAGGGGACTACGGGCGATGAGCAGTTCTTC
cdr3_aa: CASSESRIQGTTGDEQFF

clone_size: many
d_call: NA
v_call: TRBV3-1
j_call: TRBJ2-7
cdr3_nt: TGTGCCAGCAGCCACCTAGCTTTCCCGTACGAGCAGTACTTC
cdr3_aa: CASSHLAFPYEQYF

clone_size: many
d_call: TRBD1
v_call: TRBV7-2
j_call: TRBJ2-1
cdr3_nt: TGTGCCAGCAGCTCGGGACAGTACAATGAGCAGTTCTTC
cdr3_aa: CASSSGQYNEQFF

clone_size: many
d_call: NA
v_call: TRBV6-2/TRBV6-3
j_call: TRBJ2-3
cdr3_nt: TGTGCCAGCAGTTACGAGAACAGGGGACTGAGCAGGGATACGCAGTATTTT
cdr3_aa: CASSYENRGLSRDTQYF

clone_size: many
d_call: TRBD2
v_call: TRBV7-2
j_call: TRBJ2-5
cdr3_nt: TGTGCCAGCAGCGCGACTAGCGGGAGAAAAGAGACCCAGTACTTC
cdr3_aa: CASSATSGRKETQYF

clone_size: many
d_call: NA
v_call: TRBV7-9
j_call: TRBJ2-1
cdr3_nt: TGTGCCAGCAGCTTAGCAGGGGGGGCGGGCCGCGTCAATGAGCAGTTCTTC
cdr3_aa: CASSLAGGAGRVNEQFF

clone_size: many
d_call: NA
v_call: TRBV27
j_call: TRBJ1-5
cdr3_nt: TGTGCCAGCAGTTTATCGGGGGATCAGCCCCAGCATTTT
cdr3_aa: CASSLSGDQPQHF

clone_size: many
d_call: NA
v_call: TRBV7-2
j_call: TRBJ2-2
cdr3_nt: TGTGCCAGCAGCTTAGTATCCGCGAATCGAGGCGGGGAGCTGTTTTTT
cdr3_aa: CASSLVSANRGGELFF

clone_size: few
d_call: TRBD1
v_call: TRBV29-1
j_call: TRBJ1-2
cdr3_nt: TGCAGCGTTGAAGCCCGGGACAGGGAATCCTATGGCTACACCTTC
cdr3_aa: CSVEARDRESYGYTF

clone_size: many
d_call: NA
v_call: TRBV12-3/TRBV12-4
j_call: TRBJ2-2
cdr3_nt: TGTGCCAGCAGTCGCAGTATTACAGGGAACACCGGGGAGCTGTTTTTT
cdr3_aa: CASSRSITGNTGELFF

clone_size: many
d_call: TRBD2
v_call: TRBV6-5
j_call: TRBJ2-3
cdr3_nt: TGTGCCAGCAGCAAACAGGTTCTAGCGGGCACATCCCGCACAGATACGCAGTATTTT
cdr3_aa: CASSKQVLAGTSRTDTQYF

clone_size: many
d_call: NA
v_call: TRBV4-1
j_call: TRBJ2-7
cdr3_nt: TGCGCCAGCAGCCAAGGGGCCCGAGCCTACGAGCAGTACTTC
cdr3_aa: CASSQGARAYEQYF

clone_size: many
d_call: TRBD1
v_call: TRBV12-3/TRBV12-4
j_call: TRBJ2-1
cdr3_nt: TGTGCCAGCAGTGCCCGGGACAGGAGCTACAATGAGCAGTTCTTC
cdr3_aa: CASSARDRSYNEQFF

clone_size: many
d_call: NA
v_call: TRBV20-1
j_call: TRBJ1-1
cdr3_nt: TGCAGTGCTAGAGATGCACGGGGGATTGAAGCTTTCTTT
cdr3_aa: CSARDARGIEAFF

clone_size: many
d_call: NA
v_call: TRBV2
j_call: TRBJ2-7
cdr3_nt: TGTGCCAGCAGTGTACGATCCGAGCAGTACTTC
cdr3_aa: CASSVRSEQYF

clone_size: few
d_call: TRBD1
v_call: TRBV5-5
j_call: TRBJ1-3
cdr3_nt: TGTGCCAGCAGCCAGACAGGGTCGGGAAACACCATATATTTT
cdr3_aa: CASSQTGSGNTIYF

clone_size: many
d_call: TRBD1
v_call: TRBV7-2
j_call: TRBJ2-3
cdr3_nt: TGTGCCAGCAGGGGACAGTTAACAGATACGCAGTATTTT
cdr3_aa: CASRGQLTDTQYF

clone_size: many
d_call: NA
v_call: TRBV18
j_call: TRBJ2-1
cdr3_nt: TGTGCCAGCTCACCCAGCGTCGGGAGTAGTAATGAGCAGTTCTTC
cdr3_aa: CASSPSVGSSNEQFF